This TCR beta chain comes out of a study of blood T cell repertoires in COVID-19. Profiling relied on immunoSEQ multiplex PCR, and the TCRdb table lists in-frame clones only, not all of them. The sample lists some 400,000 clones, 80% to 90% occurring once. V dropped 5 bases and J dropped 1 base, with 18 bases sitting between them. CDR3 length equals 16 residues. Germline V gives CDR1 MDHEN, CDR2 SYDVKM. The study drew participants aged roughly 18 to 95 years from about two dozen US areas. Cohort allocation depended upon clinical history that participants reported. Donors of Cohort 3 who recovered were those that had two negative PCRs, clearance, or symptom resolution.

This TCR came from a man aged 25-40 years who had recovered from COVID-19. The V and J genes are TRBV28 and TRBJ2-7; maybe TRBD1 (6 bases). The sample comprised PBMCs or T cells enriched from blood (not recorded which). The CDR3 is CASSIRPGESSYEQYF. CDR3 sequence (DNA): TGTGCCAGCAGTATCCGTCCAGGGGAGAGTTCCTACGAGCAGTACTTC.